This T cell receptor beta chain was documented in a study of T-cell reconstitution after alpha-beta-depleted transplantation in children. Between the trimmed V and J ends, which lost 1 base and 3 bases, there was a span of 6 bases. This CDR3 spans 14 amino acids. Germline loops: CDR1 SGHVS, CDR2 FQNEAQ. Unique molecular identifiers were incorporated during preparation of the TCRbeta library. TCRdb used MiXCR to reprocess the PCR reads, holding one entry per CDR3 protein. The table lists 500,000 to 650,000 distinct CDR3 sequences, around 10% of them singletons. The receptor was isolated from a female patient aged 2 to 10 who had a stem cell transplant for aplastic anemia, so the T cells may come from the graft donor. Sequencing was performed on PBMCs, mostly from graft donor cells, taken 180 days after TCRalphabeta/CD19-depleted stem cell transplant. V gene TRBV7-8 combines with J gene TRBJ2-2, with a possible D match to TRBD1 (5 bases). The CDR3 region is CASSLVQDTGELFF. The CDR3 DNA reads as TGTGCCAGCAGCTTAGTACAGGACACCGGGGAGCTGTTTTTT.